Each of the 5 T cell receptor beta chains below was sequenced from the same sample in a study of blood T cell repertoires in COVID-19. Using immunoSEQ multiplex PCR, the repertoire was profiled, and TCRdb retains in-frame clones only, with some absent. The sample shows around 190,000 clones, approximately 90% of them seen only once. The sample comprised peripheral blood. All receptors come from a human donor in a cohort sampled during active COVID-19.

The V and J genes are TRBV5-1 and TRBJ2-3; 7 bases match TRBD2. The germline V gene encodes CDR1 SGHRS and CDR2 YFSETQ. The CDR3 is 16 amino acids. V lost 7 bases and J lost 4; bases outside the gene matches: 15. The CDR3 sequence: CASGTGTTDTADTQYF. For the CDR3, the DNA is TGCGCCAGCGGGACCGGGACTACCGACACTGCAGATACGCAGTATTTT.

This chain's CDR3 is CSVRGLAGKPYNEQFF. The CDR3 DNA follows: TGCAGCGTTCGTGGACTAGCGGGAAAACCCTACAATGAGCAGTTCTTC. The V gene is TRBV29-1, the J gene TRBJ2-1, with 12 positions matching TRBD2. V was pared by 5 bases and J by 2 bases, with 7 bases of the junction left unmatched. There are 16 residues in the CDR3. Germline V gene lookup returns CDR1 SQVTM and CDR2 ANQGSEA.

J is TRBJ1-1 and V is TRBV2; D remains ambiguous. This CDR3 is 11 amino acids long. Per germline, CDR1 SNHLY and CDR2 FYNNEI. V lost 6 bases and J 10 bases, leaving 12 bases between the germline ends. CDR3 sequence: CASSLASGAFF. The CDR3 DNA follows: TGTGCCAGCAGCCTCGCCTCGGGAGCTTTCTTT. The full variable domain, in which reference TRBV2 and TRBJ1-1 provide the parts outside the CDR3, is EPEVTQTPSHQVTQMGQEVILRCVPISNHLYFYWYRQILGQKVEFLVSFYNNEISEKSEIFDDQFSVERPDGSNFTLKIRSTKLEDSAMYFCASSLASGAFFGQGTRLTVV.

J is TRBJ1-2 and V is TRBV7-6; D may be TRBD1 (5 bases). V dropped 2 bases and J dropped 4 bases, with 14 bases sitting between them. Germline V gives CDR1 SGHVS, CDR2 FNYEAQ. The CDR3 spans 15 residues. CDR3 loop: CASSLLSSGRYGYTF. The CDR3 DNA reads TGTGCCAGCAGCTTACTTAGCTCAGGGCGCTATGGCTACACCTTC.

The rearrangement joins TRBV7-2 to TRBJ2-3; 8 bases line up with TRBD2. The CDR3 runs 17 residues. Trimming removed 4 bases from V and 2 bases from J; junction bases left unmatched: 11. The germline CDR1 and CDR2 sequences are SGHTA and FQGNSA. The CDR3 DNA follows: TGTGCCAGCAGCTCAACCCGTGGCGGGGGGATCACAGATACGCAGTATTTT. Its translation: CASSSTRGGGITDTQYF.